A single sample is the source of the 18 T cell receptor beta chains below, sequenced in a study of T cells in Graves' hyperthyroidism and ophthalmopathy. TCR beta CDR3 regions were amplified from RNA transcripts. The HTBI primer set drove a first-round RT-PCR of the TCR CDR3. MiXCR was run by TCRdb on the multiplex PCR reads, yielding one entry per CDR3 protein. The sample has roughly 400,000 distinct CDR3 sequences, less than 20% seen once. Sequenced material: blood. These receptors originate from a woman younger than 30 with Graves' hyperthyroidism that later progressed to Graves' ophthalmopathy.

The chain uses TRBV27 and TRBJ2-7, with 10 bases lining up with TRBD2. This CDR3 comprises 14 residues. The V and J ends lost 11 bases and 5 bases, in that order; junction bases with no gene match: 12. Germline CDR1 MNHEY, CDR2 SMNVEV (reference sequence). CDR3 DNA: TGTGCCGGTCGACCGGGACTAGCGATCCACGAGCAGTACTTC. Amino acid sequence: CAGRPGLAIHEQYF.

Ten or more counts support this clonotype. J is TRBJ1-2 and V is TRBV27; D possibly corresponds to TRBD1 (6 bases). Germline values: CDR1 MNHEY, CDR2 SMNVEV (reference sequence). Between the trimmed V and J ends, which lost 3 bases and 7 bases, there was a span of 12 bases. The CDR3 has 13 residues. The CDR3 loop is CASSFDRTRGYTF. The CDR3 nucleotides are TGTGCCAGCAGTTTCGACAGGACCCGTGGCTACACCTTC.

Of note for this clonotype: Because the CDR3 is missing its conserved closing phenylalanine or tryptophan, this is likely a read error. V and J are TRBV7-2 and TRBJ1-1, with a possible D match to TRBD1 (5 bases). CDR3 length: 14 residues. Between the trimmed V and J ends, which lost 2 bases and 2 bases, there was a span of 9 bases. Germline CDR1 is SGHTA and CDR2 is FQGNSA. Here the CDR3 DNA reads TGTGCCAGCAGCTTACAGGGTCCAAACACTGAAGCTTTCCTT. It encodes CASSLQGPNTEAFL.

This clonotype was observed many times. The chain has TRBV7-9 and TRBJ2-5, with TRBD1 matching over 9 bases. Looked up from germline, CDR1 is SEHNR and CDR2 is FQNEAQ (reference sequence). After removal of 5 bases from V and 4 bases from J, the junction contained 8 bases not matched to a gene. This CDR3 has 15 amino acids. DNA of the CDR3: TGTGCCAGCAGCCCCTCCCGACAGGGGGGAGAGACCCAGTACTTC. Amino acids: CASSPSRQGGETQYF. The full variable domain, rest sourced from reference TRBV7-9 and TRBJ2-5, is DTGVSQNPRHKITKRGQNVTFRCDPISEHNRLYWYRQTLGQGPEFLTYFQNEAQLEKSRLLSDRFSAERPKGSFSTLEIQRTEQGDSAMYLCASSPSRQGGETQYFGPGTRLLVL.

A few counts support this clonotype. The rearrangement joins TRBV6-1 to TRBJ1-5; 8 bases are shared with TRBD1. This CDR3 is 15 amino acids long. Trimming at V came to 8 bases and at J to 7 bases, leaving 13 bases not matched to a gene. Per germline, CDR1 MNHNS and CDR2 SASEGT. The CDR3 sequence: CASGTGVGRGQPQHF. Here the CDR3 DNA reads TGTGCCAGCGGGACAGGTGTGGGACGGGGGCAGCCCCAGCATTTT.

In this sample, this clonotype turned up many times. The chain carries TRBV18 and TRBJ2-5; tentative D call: TRBD1 (6 bases). From germline, CDR1 is KGHSH and CDR2 LQKENI. This CDR3 has 15 amino acids. The germline V and J ends were trimmed by 0 bases and 2 bases, with 10 bases remaining between them. The CDR3 reads CASSPPKQGQETQYF. The CDR3 region has the DNA TGTGCCAGCTCACCACCGAAACAGGGACAAGAGACCCAGTACTTC.

This chain uses TRBV9 with TRBJ2-5, with D perhaps TRBD1 or TRBD2 (6 bases each). This CDR3 has 14 residues. Trimming cost V 3 bases and J 5 bases, with 14 bases left between them. Per the germline V gene, CDR1 is SGDLS and CDR2 is YYNGEE. CDR3 DNA sequence: TGTGCCAGCAGCGAGGGGGGCGTCGGGGAGACCCAGTACTTC. It specifies CASSEGGVGETQYF.

This clonotype appeared many times. Here the CDR3 reads CASSQRRISGNTIYF. The CDR3 coding sequence is TGTGCCAGCAGCCAGCGCCGCATCTCTGGAAACACCATATATTTT. The gene calls are TRBV13 and TRBJ1-3; unclear D gene. There are 15 residues in the CDR3. V dropped 5 bases and J dropped 0 bases, with 11 bases sitting between them. CDR1 and CDR2 (germline): PRHDT, FYEKMQ (reference sequence).

The chain links TRBV25-1 to TRBJ1-1; D is unresolved. This CDR3 region has 16 residues. Trimming removed 1 base at V and 10 bases at J, with 22 bases between. CDR1 MGHDK and CDR2 SYGVNS come from the germline V gene. CDR3 nucleotides: TGTGCCAGCAGTGAATTATTTAGAATTGGGAGGGTTGGAGCTTTCTTT. It yields the protein CASSELFRIGRVGAFF.

As regards this clonotype: A much larger clonotype is one base distant, so this may be a read error. The rearrangement uses TRBV6-1 and TRBJ1-1; D possibly corresponds to TRBD1 (6 bases). This CDR3 has 15 residues. Trimming left V 2 bases short and J 0 bases short, with 10 bases between. The germline gives CDR1 MNHNS, CDR2 SASEGT. As DNA, the CDR3 is TGTGCCAGCAGTGAACGGGACACCATGAACACTGAAGCTTTCTTT. Protein: CASSERDTMNTEAFF.

This clonotype was counted at least ten times. This rearrangement joins TRBV7-8 to TRBJ1-5; 12 nucleotides line up with TRBD1. The CDR3 spans 17 residues. The germline V gene has CDR1 SGHVS and CDR2 FQNEAQ. Germline trimming cut 4 bases from V and 1 base from J; bases unmatched to any gene: 5. CDR3 sequence: CASSSGTGGLSNQPQHF. The CDR3 bases are TGTGCCAGCAGCTCCGGGACAGGGGGCTTGAGCAATCAGCCCCAGCATTTT.

This clonotype was seen more than once but under ten times. The chain recombines TRBV7-2 with TRBJ2-6; 8 bases agree with TRBD1. Germline trimming cut 2 bases from V and 0 bases from J; bases unmatched to any gene: 3. Germline assignment: CDR1 SGHTA and CDR2 FQGNSA. The CDR3 consists of 17 residues. CDR3 DNA sequence: TGTGCCAGCAGCTTACAGGGGGCGGTCTCTGGGGCCAACGTCCTGACTTTC. Amino acid sequence: CASSLQGAVSGANVLTF.

This chain joins TRBV7-8 and TRBJ2-7; 10 nucleotides match TRBD2. Germline CDR1 reads SGHVS; CDR2 reads FQNEAQ. The junction had 11 bases not matched to a gene; V was cut back by 5 bases and J by 4 bases. This CDR3 is built from 16 residues. Written as DNA, the CDR3 is TGTGCCAGCAGCGAAGAACAGCTAGCGGGAGAGTACGAGCAGTACTTC. Amino acid sequence: CASSEEQLAGEYEQYF.

This chain joins TRBV12-3 or TRBV12-4 and TRBJ2-1; 12 bases are a match to TRBD2. The ends lost 6 bases at V and 6 bases at J; junction bases unmatched: 3. CDR3 length equals 14 residues. The chain's CDR3 is CASRLTSGSNEQFF. In DNA form, the CDR3 reads TGTGCCAGCAGACTGACTAGCGGGAGCAATGAGCAGTTCTTC.

This clonotype was detected many times. The chain has TRBV12-3 or TRBV12-4 and TRBJ1-1; 7 bases agree with TRBD1. The CDR3 is 12 amino acids. J was trimmed by 10 bases and V by 7 bases; bases with no gene match: 9. This CDR3 reads CASTEGAGRAFF. The CDR3 DNA is TGTGCCAGCACCGAGGGGGCGGGTCGAGCTTTCTTT.

This clonotype occurred a few times. V and J are TRBV6-2 or TRBV6-3 and TRBJ2-7; the match to TRBD2 covers 11 bases. Trimming took 2 bases from V and 2 from J; bases not matched to a gene: 14. The CDR3 consists of 19 residues. Germline lookup yields CDR1 MNHEY and CDR2 SVGEGT. DNA of the CDR3: TGTGCCAGCAGTTACCCCATTGCTAGCGGGAGGCCATCCACCTACGAGCAGTACTTC. It specifies CASSYPIASGRPSTYEQYF.

This clonotype was observed at least ten times. The V and J genes are TRBV20-1 and TRBJ2-3; the match to TRBD2 covers 11 bases. The trim removed 3 bases at V and 1 base at J, leaving 9 bases unmatched. Germline CDR1 is DFQATT and CDR2 is SNEGSKA (reference sequence). CDR3 length equals 17 residues. CDR3 loop: CSASDPTSGTRTDTQYF. The CDR3 nucleotides are TGCAGTGCTAGTGACCCGACTAGCGGGACCCGCACAGATACGCAGTATTTT.

This clonotype was observed many times. The CDR3 DNA is TGCAGCGCTGGGACGCTACGGATCACAGATACGCAGTATTTT. Translating gives CSAGTLRITDTQYF. V usage is TRBV29-1 and J usage is TRBJ2-3; D possibly uses TRBD1 or TRBD2 (5 bases each). This CDR3 is 14 amino acids long. Germline lookup yields CDR1 SQVTM and CDR2 ANQGSEA. Trimming pared 7 bases from V and 2 bases from J, leaving 16 bases between.